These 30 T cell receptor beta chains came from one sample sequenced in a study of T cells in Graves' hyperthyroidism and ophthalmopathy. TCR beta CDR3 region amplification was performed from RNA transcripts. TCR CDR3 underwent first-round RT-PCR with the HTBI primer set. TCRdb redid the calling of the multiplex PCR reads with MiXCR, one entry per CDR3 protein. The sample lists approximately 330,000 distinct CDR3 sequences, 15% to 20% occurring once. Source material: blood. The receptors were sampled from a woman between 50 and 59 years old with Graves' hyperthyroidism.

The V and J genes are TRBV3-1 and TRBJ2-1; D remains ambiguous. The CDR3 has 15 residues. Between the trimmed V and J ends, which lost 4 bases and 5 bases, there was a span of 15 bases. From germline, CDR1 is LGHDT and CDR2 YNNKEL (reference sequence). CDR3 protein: CASSPQDRAHNEQFF. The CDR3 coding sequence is TGTGCCAGCAGCCCCCAGGATCGGGCCCACAATGAGCAGTTCTTC.

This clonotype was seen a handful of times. The CDR3 spells CSARPPGLAGGPDTQYF. The CDR3 DNA sequence: TGCAGTGCTAGACCCCCGGGACTAGCGGGAGGGCCAGATACGCAGTATTTT. J is TRBJ2-3 and V is TRBV20-1, with 16 bases fitting TRBD2. The CDR3 loop spans 17 amino acids. Per germline, CDR1 DFQATT and CDR2 SNEGSKA (reference sequence). J was trimmed by 4 bases and V by 2 bases; bases with no gene match: 6.

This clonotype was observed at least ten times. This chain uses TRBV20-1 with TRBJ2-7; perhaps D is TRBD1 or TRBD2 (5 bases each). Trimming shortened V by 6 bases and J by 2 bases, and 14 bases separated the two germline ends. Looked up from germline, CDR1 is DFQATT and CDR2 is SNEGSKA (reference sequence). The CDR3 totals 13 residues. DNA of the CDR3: TGCAGTGCCCATTGGGACGCCCCCTACGAGCAGTACTTC. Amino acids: CSAHWDAPYEQYF.

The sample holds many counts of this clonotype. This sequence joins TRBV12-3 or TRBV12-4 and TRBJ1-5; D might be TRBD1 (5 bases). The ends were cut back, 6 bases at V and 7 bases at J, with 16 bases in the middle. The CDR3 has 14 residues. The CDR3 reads CASRSTQEGQPQHF. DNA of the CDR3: TGTGCCAGCAGGAGTACACAGGAAGGGCAGCCCCAGCATTTT.

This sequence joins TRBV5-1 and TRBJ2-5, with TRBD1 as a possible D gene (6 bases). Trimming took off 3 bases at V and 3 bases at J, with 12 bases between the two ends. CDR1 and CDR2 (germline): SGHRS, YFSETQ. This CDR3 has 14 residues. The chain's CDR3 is CASSSGTLKETQYF. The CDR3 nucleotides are TGCGCCAGCAGCTCCGGGACACTAAAAGAGACCCAGTACTTC.

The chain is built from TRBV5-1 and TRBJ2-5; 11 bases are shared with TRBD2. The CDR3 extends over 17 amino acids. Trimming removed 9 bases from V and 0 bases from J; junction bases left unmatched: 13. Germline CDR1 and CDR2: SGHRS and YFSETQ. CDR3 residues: CATKKLAGGLYQETQYF. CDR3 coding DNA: TGCGCCACCAAGAAGCTAGCGGGGGGTTTGTACCAAGAGACCCAGTACTTC.

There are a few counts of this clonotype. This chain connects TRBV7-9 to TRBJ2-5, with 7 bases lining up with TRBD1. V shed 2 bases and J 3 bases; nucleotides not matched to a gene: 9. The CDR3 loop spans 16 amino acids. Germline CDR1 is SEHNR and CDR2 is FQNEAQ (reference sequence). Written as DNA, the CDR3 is TGTGCCAGCAGCTTATACAGGGGCGTGTATGAAGAGACCCAGTACTTC. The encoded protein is CASSLYRGVYEETQYF.

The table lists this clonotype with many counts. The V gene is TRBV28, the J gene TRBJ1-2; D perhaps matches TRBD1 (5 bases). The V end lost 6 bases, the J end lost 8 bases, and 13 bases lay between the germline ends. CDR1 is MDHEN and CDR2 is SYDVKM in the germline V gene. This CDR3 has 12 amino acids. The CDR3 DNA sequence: TGTGCCAGCAGCCTAGAGGACACCGGCTACACCTTC. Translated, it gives CASSLEDTGYTF.

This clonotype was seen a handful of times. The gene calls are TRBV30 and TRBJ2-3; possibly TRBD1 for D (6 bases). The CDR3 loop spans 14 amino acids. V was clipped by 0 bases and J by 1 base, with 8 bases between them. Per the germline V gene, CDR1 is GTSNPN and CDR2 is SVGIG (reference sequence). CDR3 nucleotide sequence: TGTGCCTGGAGTGTAGGGGGAGGCACAGATACGCAGTATTTT. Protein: CAWSVGGGTDTQYF.

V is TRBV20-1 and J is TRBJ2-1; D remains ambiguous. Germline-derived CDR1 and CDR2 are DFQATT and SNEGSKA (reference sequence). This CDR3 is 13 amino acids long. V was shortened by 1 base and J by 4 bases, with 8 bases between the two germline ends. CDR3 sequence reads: CSARGTQYNEQFF. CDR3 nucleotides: TGCAGTGCTAGAGGGACCCAGTACAATGAGCAGTTCTTC.

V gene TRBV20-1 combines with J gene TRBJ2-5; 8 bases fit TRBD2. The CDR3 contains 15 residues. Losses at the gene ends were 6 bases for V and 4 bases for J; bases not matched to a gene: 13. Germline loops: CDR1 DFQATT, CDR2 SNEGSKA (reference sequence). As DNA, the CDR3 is TGCAGTGCCAGTTCCCCGGGGGGGACCCTAGAGACCCAGTACTTC. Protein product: CSASSPGGTLETQYF.

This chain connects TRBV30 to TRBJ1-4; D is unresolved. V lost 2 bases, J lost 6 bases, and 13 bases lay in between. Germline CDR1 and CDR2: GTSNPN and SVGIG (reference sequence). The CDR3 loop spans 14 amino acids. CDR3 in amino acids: CAWSLAGGDEKLFF. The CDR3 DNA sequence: TGTGCCTGGAGTCTAGCGGGCGGGGATGAAAAACTGTTTTTT.

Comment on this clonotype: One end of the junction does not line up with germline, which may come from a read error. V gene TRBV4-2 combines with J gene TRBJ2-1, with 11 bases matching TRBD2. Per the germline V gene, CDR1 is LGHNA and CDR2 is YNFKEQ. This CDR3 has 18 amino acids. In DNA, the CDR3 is TGTGCCAGCAGCCAAGAAGGGGGGCTAGCGGGGGGCAGGAATGAGCAGTTTTTC. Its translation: CASSQEGGLAGGRNEQFF.

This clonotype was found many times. Written as DNA, the CDR3 is TGTGCCAGCAGTGAACCGGGTCAGGGGGAGCAGTACGTC. The encoded protein is CASSEPGQGEQYV. V gene TRBV6-1 combines with J gene TRBJ2-7, with a possible D match to TRBD1 (6 bases). V lost 2 bases and J lost 7, with 12 bases in between. This CDR3 comprises 13 residues. The germline gives CDR1 MNHNS, CDR2 SASEGT.

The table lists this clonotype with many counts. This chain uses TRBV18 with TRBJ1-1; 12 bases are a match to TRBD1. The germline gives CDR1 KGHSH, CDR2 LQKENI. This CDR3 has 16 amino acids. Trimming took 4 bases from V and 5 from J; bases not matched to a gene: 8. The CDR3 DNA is TGTGCCAGCTCACGTCCCGGGACAGGGGGCGGGACTGAAGCTTTCTTT. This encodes CASSRPGTGGGTEAFF.

DNA for the CDR3: TGTGCCAGCAGCCTGGATATGGGGAACACTGAAGCTTTCTTT. This codes for CASSLDMGNTEAFF. The gene calls are TRBV3-1 and TRBJ1-1, with D hard to call. CDR3 length equals 14 residues. V lost 4 bases and J lost 1, with 10 bases in between. Germline CDR1 is LGHDT and CDR2 is YNNKEL (reference sequence). The full variable domain, completed using reference TRBV3-1 and TRBJ1-1, is DTAVSQTPKYLVTQMGNDKSIKCEQNLGHDTMYWYKQDSKKFLKIMFSYNNKELIINETVPNRFSPKSPDKAHLNLHINSLELGDSAVYFCASSLDMGNTEAFFGQGTRLTVV.

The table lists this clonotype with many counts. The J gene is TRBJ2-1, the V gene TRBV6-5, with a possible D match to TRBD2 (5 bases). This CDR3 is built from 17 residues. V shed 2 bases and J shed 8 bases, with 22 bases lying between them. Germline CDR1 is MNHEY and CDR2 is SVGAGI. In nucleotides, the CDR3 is TGTGCCAGCAGTTACCGAACAACTAGAATAGTGGGCGATGAGCAGTTCTTC. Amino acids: CASSYRTTRIVGDEQFF.

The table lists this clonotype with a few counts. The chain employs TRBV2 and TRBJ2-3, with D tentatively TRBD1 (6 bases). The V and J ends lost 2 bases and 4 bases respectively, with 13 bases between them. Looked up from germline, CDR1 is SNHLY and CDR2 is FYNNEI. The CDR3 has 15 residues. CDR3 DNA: TGTGCCAGCAGTGAATCCCAGGGGATCCCAGATACGCAGTATTTT. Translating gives CASSESQGIPDTQYF.

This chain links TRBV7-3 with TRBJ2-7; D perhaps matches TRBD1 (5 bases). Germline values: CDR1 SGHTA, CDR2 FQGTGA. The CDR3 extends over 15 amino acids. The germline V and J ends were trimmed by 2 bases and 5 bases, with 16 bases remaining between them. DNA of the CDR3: TGTGCCAGCAGCTTACGGCAGGGTTGTATTAACGAGCAGTACTTC. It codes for CASSLRQGCINEQYF.

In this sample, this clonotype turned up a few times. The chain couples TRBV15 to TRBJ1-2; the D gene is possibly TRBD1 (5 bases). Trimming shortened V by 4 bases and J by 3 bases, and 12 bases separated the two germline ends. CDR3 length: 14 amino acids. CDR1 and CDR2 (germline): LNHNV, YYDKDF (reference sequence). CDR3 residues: CATSMTRADYGYTF. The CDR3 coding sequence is TGTGCCACCAGCATGACCAGGGCGGACTATGGCTACACCTTC.

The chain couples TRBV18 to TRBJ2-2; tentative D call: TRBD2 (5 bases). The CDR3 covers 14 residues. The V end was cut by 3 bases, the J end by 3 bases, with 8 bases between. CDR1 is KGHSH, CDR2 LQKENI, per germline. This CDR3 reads CASSPGGDTGELFF. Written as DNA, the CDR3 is TGTGCCAGCTCACCTGGAGGAGACACCGGGGAGCTGTTTTTT.

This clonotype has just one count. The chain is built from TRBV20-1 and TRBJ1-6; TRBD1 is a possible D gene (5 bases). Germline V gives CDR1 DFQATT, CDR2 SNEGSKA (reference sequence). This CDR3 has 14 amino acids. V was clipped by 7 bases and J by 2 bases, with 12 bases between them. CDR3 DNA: TGCAGTGTACGTCAGGGCACCTATAATTCACCCCTCCACTTT. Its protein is CSVRQGTYNSPLHF.

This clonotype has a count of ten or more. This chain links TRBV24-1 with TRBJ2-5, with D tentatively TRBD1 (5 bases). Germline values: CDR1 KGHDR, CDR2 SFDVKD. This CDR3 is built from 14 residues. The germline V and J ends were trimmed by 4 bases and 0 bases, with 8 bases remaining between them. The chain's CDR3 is CATSELTDQETQYF. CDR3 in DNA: TGTGCCACCAGTGAATTGACAGACCAAGAGACCCAGTACTTC.

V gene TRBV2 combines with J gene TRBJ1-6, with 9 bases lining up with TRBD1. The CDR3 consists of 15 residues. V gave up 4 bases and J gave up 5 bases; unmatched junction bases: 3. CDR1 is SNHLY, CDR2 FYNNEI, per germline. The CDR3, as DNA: TGTGCCAGCAGTGGCGGGACAGGGCATAATTCACCCCTCCACTTT. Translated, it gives CASSGGTGHNSPLHF.

CDR3 DNA sequence: TGTGCCAGCAGGGGGACAGGGGGAAGTGGCTACACCTTC. This encodes CASRGTGGSGYTF. V gene TRBV27 combines with J gene TRBJ1-2; 11 bases fit TRBD1. V trimming: 6 bases; J trimming: 7 bases; junction bases outside the gene matches: 4. The CDR3 has 13 residues. Germline V gene lookup returns CDR1 MNHEY and CDR2 SMNVEV (reference sequence).

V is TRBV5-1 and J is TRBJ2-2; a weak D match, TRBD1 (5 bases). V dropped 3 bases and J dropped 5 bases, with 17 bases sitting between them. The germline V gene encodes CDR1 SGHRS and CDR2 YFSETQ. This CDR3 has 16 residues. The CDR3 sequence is CASSSPARVETGELFF. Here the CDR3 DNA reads TGCGCCAGCAGCTCGCCAGCCAGGGTAGAGACCGGGGAGCTGTTTTTT.

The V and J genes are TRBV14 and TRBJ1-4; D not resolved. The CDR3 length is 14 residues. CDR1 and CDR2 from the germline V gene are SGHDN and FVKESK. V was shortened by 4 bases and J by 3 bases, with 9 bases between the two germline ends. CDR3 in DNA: TGTGCCAGCAGCCCCCGGCAGGCTAATGAAAAACTGTTTTTT. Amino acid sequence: CASSPRQANEKLFF.

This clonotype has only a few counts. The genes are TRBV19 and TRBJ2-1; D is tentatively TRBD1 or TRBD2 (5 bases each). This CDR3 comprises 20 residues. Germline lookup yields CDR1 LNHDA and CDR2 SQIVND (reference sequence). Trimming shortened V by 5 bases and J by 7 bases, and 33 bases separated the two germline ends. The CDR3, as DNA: TGTGCCAGTAGTTTACAGAATCGTCAGGTCCCTGGGGCGGGTATAAATGAGCAGTTCTTC. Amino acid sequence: CASSLQNRQVPGAGINEQFF.

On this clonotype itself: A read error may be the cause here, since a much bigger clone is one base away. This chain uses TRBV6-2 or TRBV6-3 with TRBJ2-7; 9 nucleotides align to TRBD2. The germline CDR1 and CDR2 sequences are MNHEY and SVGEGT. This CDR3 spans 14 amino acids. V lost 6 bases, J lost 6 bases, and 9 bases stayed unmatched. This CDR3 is CASRQLAGRCEQYV. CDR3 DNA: TGTGCCAGCAGACAACTAGCGGGCCGCTGCGAGCAGTACGTC.

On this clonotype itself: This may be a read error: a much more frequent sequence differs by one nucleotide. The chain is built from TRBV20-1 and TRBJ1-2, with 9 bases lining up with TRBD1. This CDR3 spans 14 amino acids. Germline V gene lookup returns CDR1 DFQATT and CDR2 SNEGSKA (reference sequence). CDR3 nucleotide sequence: TGCAGGGCTAGAGTAGGACAGGGGACGCGTGGCTACACCTTC. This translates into CRARVGQGTRGYTF.